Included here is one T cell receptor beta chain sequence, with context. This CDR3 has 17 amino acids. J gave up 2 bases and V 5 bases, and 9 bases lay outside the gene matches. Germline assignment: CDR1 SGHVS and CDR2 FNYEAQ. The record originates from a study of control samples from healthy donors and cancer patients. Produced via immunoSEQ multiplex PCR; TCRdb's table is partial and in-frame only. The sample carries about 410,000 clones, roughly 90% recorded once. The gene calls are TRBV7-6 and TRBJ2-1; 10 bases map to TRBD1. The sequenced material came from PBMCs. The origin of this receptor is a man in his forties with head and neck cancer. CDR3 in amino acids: CASSHGTGAGPYNEQFF. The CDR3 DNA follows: TGTGCCAGCAGCCACGGGACAGGGGCTGGGCCCTACAATGAGCAGTTCTTC.